The rows below give T cell receptor beta chains drawn from one sample of a study of blood T cell repertoires in COVID-19. Produced via immunoSEQ multiplex PCR; TCRdb's table is partial and in-frame only. Of roughly 260,000 clones in the sample, roughly 86% were seen once. The specimen sequenced was PBMCs or T cells enriched from blood (not recorded which). Source of these receptors: a woman aged 25 to 39 with acute COVID-19. Both conserved end residues are part of each CDR3. The order of the fields is clone size, J gene, V gene, CDR3 protein. Not every row has a clone size; where given, it reads once, few, many or a size class.

size: -
J: TRBJ2-1
V: TRBV23-1
CDR3: CASSQSPSGGTLYNEQFF

size: -
J: TRBJ2-7
V: TRBV12-3/TRBV12-4
CDR3: CASSFDSPYEQYF

size: -
J: TRBJ1-2
V: TRBV7-2
CDR3: CASSPSVSYGYTF

size: -
J: TRBJ1-2
V: TRBV21-1
CDR3: CASSKEEEDGYTF

size: once
J: TRBJ2-6
V: TRBV3-1/TRBV3-2
CDR3: CASSSDGQGDSGANVLTF

size: -
J: TRBJ1-1
V: TRBV6-4
CDR3: CASNNGGASTEAFF

size: -
J: TRBJ1-5
V: TRBV25-1
CDR3: CASRQGGGNQPQHF

size: once
J: TRBJ1-5
V: TRBV27
CDR3: CASSLRANQPQHF

size: -
J: TRBJ2-3
V: TRBV20-1
CDR3: CSAFLVDTQYF

size: -
J: TRBJ2-1
V: TRBV5-1
CDR3: CASSLDSNEQFF

size: -
J: TRBJ2-1
V: TRBV27
CDR3: CASSLSGQSYNEQFF

size: -
J: TRBJ2-7
V: TRBV5-4
CDR3: CASSLLLAGHEQYF

size: -
J: TRBJ1-5
V: TRBV5-8
CDR3: CASSVGQGESQPQHF

size: -
J: TRBJ1-2
V: TRBV5-4
CDR3: CASSLESPGTAGYTF

size: once
J: TRBJ1-5
V: TRBV5-1
CDR3: CASSMQGNQPQHF

size: -
J: TRBJ2-1
V: TRBV7-9
CDR3: CASSTGQGKDNEQFF

size: -
J: TRBJ1-1
V: TRBV5-4
CDR3: CASSHAGTEGEAFF

size: -
J: TRBJ1-4
V: TRBV14
CDR3: CASSQGPGQFYATNEKLFF

size: -
J: TRBJ2-4
V: TRBV5-4
CDR3: CASSFTGTGENIQYF

size: -
J: TRBJ2-1
V: TRBV5-8
CDR3: CASSLAGSTQPNEQFF

size: -
J: TRBJ2-3
V: TRBV2
CDR3: CASSDREDTQYF

size: once
J: TRBJ1-5
V: TRBV11-2
CDR3: CASSLGGPGGQPQHF

size: -
J: TRBJ2-5
V: TRBV5-5
CDR3: CASSSRTGQETQYF

size: few
J: TRBJ1-5
V: TRBV6-5
CDR3: CASSSGQGYQPQHF

size: -
J: TRBJ2-5
V: TRBV21-1
CDR3: CASSITGLAGWETQYF

size: -
J: TRBJ2-7
V: TRBV30
CDR3: CAWNRGTGEYEQYF

size: -
J: TRBJ1-6
V: TRBV6-5
CDR3: CASRPTGDSPLHF

size: -
J: TRBJ1-3
V: TRBV10-3
CDR3: CAISDLVGTGDGNTIYF

size: -
J: TRBJ1-1
V: TRBV19
CDR3: CASKRWAGGLGMNTEAFF

size: -
J: TRBJ1-5
V: TRBV10-1
CDR3: CAKLTGYGNQPQHF

size: -
J: TRBJ1-2
V: TRBV29-1
CDR3: CSVGAGTVSYGYTF

size: -
J: TRBJ2-4
V: TRBV5-8
CDR3: CASSQFTRQASIQYF

size: -
J: TRBJ1-2
V: TRBV4-1
CDR3: CASSHLQGADYGYTF

size: -
J: TRBJ1-6
V: TRBV18
CDR3: CASSPWEAPSPLHF

size: -
J: TRBJ1-6
V: TRBV6-1
CDR3: CASSAGGSSYNSPLHF

size: -
J: TRBJ2-3
V: TRBV18
CDR3: CASSPRGDSGGASNTQYF

size: -
J: TRBJ2-2
V: TRBV9
CDR3: CASSVDSGQNTGELFF

size: -
J: TRBJ2-1
V: TRBV5-1
CDR3: CASSYRGYNEQFF

size: -
J: TRBJ2-1
V: TRBV5-4
CDR3: CASSSLEVNEQFF

size: -
J: TRBJ1-4
V: TRBV18
CDR3: CASSPTVATNEKLFF

size: -
J: TRBJ1-1
V: TRBV6-5
CDR3: CASSSTGGMGEAFF

size: -
J: TRBJ2-2
V: TRBV5-1
CDR3: CASSFFGTDLTGELFF

size: -
J: TRBJ1-4
V: TRBV10-3
CDR3: CAISGGTDNEKLFF

size: -
J: TRBJ2-2
V: TRBV19
CDR3: CASSRERGTGELFF

size: -
J: TRBJ2-7
V: TRBV7-9
CDR3: CASSPKTGQGAYEQYF

size: -
J: TRBJ2-5
V: TRBV5-1
CDR3: CASSSGGRQETQYF

size: -
J: TRBJ2-7
V: TRBV5-1
CDR3: CASSLGALTGVGEQYF

size: -
J: TRBJ1-3
V: TRBV4-1
CDR3: CASSQEGGSGNTIYF

size: -
J: TRBJ1-1
V: TRBV18
CDR3: CASSPLSQVMNTEAFF

size: -
J: TRBJ2-1
V: TRBV7-9
CDR3: CASSLFAARAGARGNEQFF

size: -
J: TRBJ2-1
V: TRBV6-5
CDR3: CAGQGLTSNEQFF

size: -
J: TRBJ1-1
V: TRBV10-3
CDR3: CAISGGRQGDTEAFF

size: -
J: TRBJ2-3
V: TRBV4-1
CDR3: CASSQDWASGRVTQYF

size: -
J: TRBJ2-1
V: TRBV7-6
CDR3: CASSRLAFMAGGDNEQFF

size: -
J: TRBJ1-6
V: TRBV11-2
CDR3: CASSQQGGYSPLHF